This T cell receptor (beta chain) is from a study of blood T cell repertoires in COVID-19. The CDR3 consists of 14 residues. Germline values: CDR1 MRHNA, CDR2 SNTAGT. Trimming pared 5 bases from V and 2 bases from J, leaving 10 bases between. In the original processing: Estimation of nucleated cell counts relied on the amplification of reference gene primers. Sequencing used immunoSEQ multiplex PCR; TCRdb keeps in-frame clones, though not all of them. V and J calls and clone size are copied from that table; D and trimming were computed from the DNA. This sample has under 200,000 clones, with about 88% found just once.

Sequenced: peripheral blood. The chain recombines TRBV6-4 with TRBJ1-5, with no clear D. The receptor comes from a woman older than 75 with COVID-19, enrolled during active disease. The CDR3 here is CASSQERGNQPQHF. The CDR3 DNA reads TGTGCCAGCAGTCAGGAGCGGGGCAATCAGCCCCAGCATTTT.